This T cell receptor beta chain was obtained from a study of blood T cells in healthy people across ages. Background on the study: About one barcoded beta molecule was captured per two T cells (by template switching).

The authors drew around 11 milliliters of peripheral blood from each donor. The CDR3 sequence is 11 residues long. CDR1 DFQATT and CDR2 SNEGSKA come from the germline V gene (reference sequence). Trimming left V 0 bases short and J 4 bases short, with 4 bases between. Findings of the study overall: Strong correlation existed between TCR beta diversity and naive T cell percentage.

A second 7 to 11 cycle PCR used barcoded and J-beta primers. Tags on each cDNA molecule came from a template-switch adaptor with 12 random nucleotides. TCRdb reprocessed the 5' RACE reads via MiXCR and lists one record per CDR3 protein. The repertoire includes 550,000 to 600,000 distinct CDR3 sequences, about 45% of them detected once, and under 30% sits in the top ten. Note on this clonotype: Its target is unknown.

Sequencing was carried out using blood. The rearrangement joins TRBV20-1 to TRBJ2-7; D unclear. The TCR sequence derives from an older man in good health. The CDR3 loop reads CSARDEYEQYF. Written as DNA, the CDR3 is TGCAGTGCTAGAGACGAATACGAGCAGTACTTC.